The 17 T cell receptor beta chains below come from one sample, sequenced in a study of blood T cell repertoires in COVID-19. Method: immunoSEQ multiplex PCR; TCRdb's copy keeps in-frame clones and lacks some. The table includes under 130,000 clones, around 81% detected once. Sequences were obtained from peripheral blood. The receptor set was obtained from a woman in her seventies with acute or convalescent COVID-19.

V gene TRBV2 combines with J gene TRBJ2-3; TRBD2 might be the D (7 bases). CDR3 length equals 14 residues. CDR1 is SNHLY, CDR2 FYNNEI, per germline. Between the trimmed V and J ends, which lost 6 bases and 0 bases, there was a span of 10 bases. CDR3: CASRRGGSTDTQYF. For the CDR3, the DNA is TGTGCCAGCAGGAGGGGGGGAAGCACAGATACGCAGTATTTT.

This clone has only one observation. The V and J genes are TRBV10-2 and TRBJ1-5; D not resolved. Germline CDR1 is WSHSY and CDR2 is SAAADI. The CDR3 consists of 15 residues. Trimming cost V 3 bases and J 0 bases, with 9 bases left between them. The CDR3 here is CASSEEGYSNQPQHF. As DNA, the CDR3 is TGCGCCAGCAGTGAAGAGGGTTATAGCAATCAGCCCCAGCATTTT.

This clone was observed a few times. The V and J genes are TRBV7-9 and TRBJ2-7; 9 bases align to TRBD1. This CDR3 has 14 amino acids. Germline V gene data show CDR1 as SEHNR and CDR2 as FQNEAQ (reference sequence). V was pared by 5 bases and J by 3 bases, with 5 bases of the junction left unmatched. The CDR3, as DNA: TGTGCCAGCAGCCTCCGGGACAGGGTCTACGAGCAGTACTTC. Protein sequence: CASSLRDRVYEQYF.

This clone was detected only a few times. This chain uses TRBV13 with TRBJ2-4; 10 bases align to TRBD1. J lost 3 bases, V lost 5 bases, and 4 bases had no gene match. Germline CDR1 is PRHDT and CDR2 is FYEKMQ (reference sequence). The CDR3 is made up of 15 amino acids. CDR3 sequence: CASSTGQGFKNIQYF. In nucleotides, the CDR3 is TGTGCCAGCAGCACGGGACAGGGGTTCAAAAACATTCAGTACTTC.

The V and J genes are TRBV2 and TRBJ2-7; D possibly corresponds to TRBD2 (5 bases). This CDR3 is 12 amino acids long. V dropped 3 bases and J dropped 3 bases, with 6 bases sitting between them. Per germline, CDR1 SNHLY and CDR2 FYNNEI. The CDR3 reads CASSDGIYEQYF. The CDR3 DNA sequence: TGTGCCAGCAGTGACGGGATCTACGAGCAGTACTTC.

This clone was found once. The V call is TRBV7-2, the J call TRBJ2-5, with D unclear. CDR1 and CDR2 (germline): SGHTA, FQGNSA. The CDR3 runs 15 residues. The ends were cut back, 1 base at V and 0 bases at J, with 9 bases in the middle. CDR3 DNA sequence: TGTGCCAGCAGCTTAGGAGCGCCCCACCAAGAGACCCAGTACTTC. It specifies CASSLGAPHQETQYF.

The rearrangement uses TRBV6-4 and TRBJ2-1; a weak D match, TRBD2 (6 bases). V gave up 2 bases and J gave up 6 bases, with 14 bases separating them. Germline CDR1 MRHNA, CDR2 SNTAGT. The length of the CDR3 is 15 residues. This chain's CDR3 is CASSDAPGTANEQFF. The CDR3 DNA is TGTGCCAGCAGTGACGCACCCGGGACTGCCAATGAGCAGTTCTTC.

This chain connects TRBV7-9 to TRBJ1-2, with D tentatively TRBD1 (5 bases). The CDR3 runs to 15 residues. V was trimmed by 3 bases and J by 2 bases, leaving 13 bases between them. Germline V gene data show CDR1 as SEHNR and CDR2 as FQNEAQ (reference sequence). The DNA of the CDR3 is TGTGCCAGCAGCTTTTCGGAGGGGATGAACTATGGCTACACCTTC. Protein product: CASSFSEGMNYGYTF.

The chain employs TRBV5-1 and TRBJ1-6; 8 bases align to TRBD1. V lost 7 bases to trimming and J lost 10 bases; unmatched junction nucleotides: 7. Per germline, CDR1 SGHRS and CDR2 YFSETQ. CDR3 length: 13 amino acids. CDR3 in amino acids: CASGDRTSSPLHF. CDR3 sequence (DNA): TGCGCCAGCGGGGACAGGACCTCCTCACCCCTCCACTTT.

V gene TRBV10-3 combines with J gene TRBJ2-7, with a possible D match to TRBD1 (5 bases). This CDR3 is 16 amino acids long. Germline V CDR1 and CDR2: ENHRY, SYGVKD. Trimming removed 5 bases from V and 4 bases from J, with 21 bases in between. Written as DNA, the CDR3 is TGTGCCATCAGTCCGGGCGGTCAGGGAAGGGGATACGAGCAGTACTTC. This encodes CAISPGGQGRGYEQYF.

This sequence joins TRBV28 and TRBJ1-4; the D is unclear. The V end lost 7 bases, the J end lost 5 bases, and 14 bases lay between the germline ends. Germline loops: CDR1 MDHEN, CDR2 SYDVKM. The CDR3 has 14 residues. The CDR3 reads CASTPPGTNEKLFF. The DNA for the CDR3 is TGTGCCAGCACTCCCCCAGGCACCAATGAAAAACTGTTTTTT.

This chain links TRBV2 with TRBJ1-5, with 7 bases lining up with TRBD1. The CDR3 consists of 15 residues. V lost 8 bases and J lost 6; bases outside the gene matches: 13. Germline V gene lookup returns CDR1 SNHLY and CDR2 FYNNEI. CDR3 sequence (DNA): TGTGCCAGCGGGTTGGAGACAGGGTCAACTCAGCCCCAGCATTTT. Translating it yields CASGLETGSTQPQHF.

This chain uses TRBV28 with TRBJ2-5, with TRBD1 as a possible D gene (5 bases). V shed 5 bases and J shed 5 bases, with 15 bases lying between them. The CDR3 loop spans 14 amino acids. Germline loops: CDR1 MDHEN, CDR2 SYDVKM. CDR3 protein: CASSNRATEETQYF. CDR3 DNA: TGTGCCAGCAGTAACCGCGCGACAGAGGAGACCCAGTACTTC.

The chain has TRBV7-8 and TRBJ2-1; 10 bases are a match to TRBD1. The CDR3 totals 18 residues. CDR1 and CDR2 from the germline V gene are SGHVS and FQNEAQ. V lost 5 bases and J lost 5; bases outside the gene matches: 15. The CDR3 sequence: CASSLRWGQGRVHNEQFF. The DNA of the CDR3 is TGTGCCAGCAGCCTTAGGTGGGGACAGGGGAGGGTTCACAATGAGCAGTTCTTC. Full variable domain (outside the CDR3, taken from reference TRBV7-8 and TRBJ2-1): GAGVSQSPRYKVAKRGQDVALRCDPISGHVSLFWYQQALGQGPEFLTYFQNEAQLDKSGLPSDRFFAERPEGSVSTLKIQRTQQEDSAVYLCASSLRWGQGRVHNEQFFGPGTRLTVL.

This sequence joins TRBV2 and TRBJ1-6; D may be TRBD1 (6 bases). Germline values: CDR1 SNHLY, CDR2 FYNNEI. V lost 6 bases, J lost 10 bases, and 16 bases lay in between. The CDR3 is made up of 14 amino acids. The CDR3 region is CASSEQGLQSPLHF. In DNA form, the CDR3 reads TGTGCCAGCAGCGAGCAGGGGCTCCAATCACCCCTCCACTTT.

The CDR3 reads CATSGPTSGGLGDTQYF. The CDR3 region has the DNA TGTGCCACCAGTGGCCCGACTAGCGGGGGGCTTGGAGATACGCAGTATTTT. V and J are TRBV24-1 and TRBJ2-3, with 13 bases matching TRBD2. The germline CDR1 and CDR2 sequences are KGHDR and SFDVKD. The ends lost 5 bases at V and 5 bases at J; junction bases unmatched: 9. The CDR3 loop spans 17 amino acids.

The V gene is TRBV5-8, the J gene TRBJ1-6, with 7 positions matching TRBD1. The V segment lost 4 bases and the J segment 8 bases; nucleotides outside the gene matches: 3. In germline, CDR1 is SGHTS, CDR2 YDEGEE. This CDR3 is 13 amino acids long. The chain's CDR3 is CASSRQGYSPLHF. The DNA of the CDR3 is TGTGCCAGCAGCCGACAGGGCTATTCACCCCTCCACTTT. Full variable domain (outside the CDR3, taken from reference TRBV5-8 and TRBJ1-6): EAGVTQSPTHLIKTRGQQATLRCSPISGHTSVYWYQQALGLGLQFLLWYDEGEERNRGNFPPRFSGRQFPNYSSELNVNALELEDSALYLCASSRQGYSPLHFGNGTRLTVT.